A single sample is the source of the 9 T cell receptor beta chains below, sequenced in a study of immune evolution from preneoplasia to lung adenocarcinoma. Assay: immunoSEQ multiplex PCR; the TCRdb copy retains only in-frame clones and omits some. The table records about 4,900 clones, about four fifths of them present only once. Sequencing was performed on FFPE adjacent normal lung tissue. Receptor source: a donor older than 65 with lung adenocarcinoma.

Written as DNA, the CDR3 is TGCAGCGGTATGGGACCGGATAGGGCCCAGTACTTC. Protein sequence: CSGMGPDRAQYF. The chain combines TRBV29-1 with TRBJ2-5; the D gene could be TRBD1 or TRBD2 (5 bases each). Germline CDR1 reads SQVTM; CDR2 reads ANQGSEA. The V gene lost 7 bases and the J gene lost 9 bases, with 18 bases spanning the gap. The CDR3 runs 12 residues.

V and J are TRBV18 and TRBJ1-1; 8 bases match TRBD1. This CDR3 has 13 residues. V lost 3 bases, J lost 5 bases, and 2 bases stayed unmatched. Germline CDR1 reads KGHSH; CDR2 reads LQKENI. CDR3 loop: CASSPTGETEAFF. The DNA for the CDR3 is TGTGCCAGCTCACCGACAGGGGAGACTGAAGCTTTCTTT.

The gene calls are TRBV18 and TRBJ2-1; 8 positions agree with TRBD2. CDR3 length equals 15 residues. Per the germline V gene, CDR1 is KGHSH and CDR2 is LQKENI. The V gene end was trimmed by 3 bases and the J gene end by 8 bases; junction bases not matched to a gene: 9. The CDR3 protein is CASSPGGGLVDEQFF. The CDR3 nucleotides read TGTGCCAGCTCACCCGGCGGGGGGCTAGTCGATGAGCAGTTCTTC.

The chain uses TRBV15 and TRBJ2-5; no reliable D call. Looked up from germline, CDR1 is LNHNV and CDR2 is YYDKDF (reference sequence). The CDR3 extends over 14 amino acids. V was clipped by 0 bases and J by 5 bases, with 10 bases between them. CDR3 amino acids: CATSRDRSTETQYF. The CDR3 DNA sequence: TGTGCCACCAGCAGAGATAGAAGCACGGAGACCCAGTACTTC.

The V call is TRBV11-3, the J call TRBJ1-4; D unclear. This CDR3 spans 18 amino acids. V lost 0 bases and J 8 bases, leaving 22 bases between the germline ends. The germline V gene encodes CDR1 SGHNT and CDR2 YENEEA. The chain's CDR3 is CASSLDPPGRLMGEKLFF. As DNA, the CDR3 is TGTGCCAGCAGCTTAGATCCCCCCGGACGCCTCATGGGGGAAAAACTGTTTTTT.

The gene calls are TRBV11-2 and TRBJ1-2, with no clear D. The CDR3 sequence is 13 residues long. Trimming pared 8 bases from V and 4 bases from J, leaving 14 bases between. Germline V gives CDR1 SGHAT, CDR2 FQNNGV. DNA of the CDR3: TGTGCCAGCTCCCTCAATAGTCTCTATGGCTACACCTTC. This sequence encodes CASSLNSLYGYTF. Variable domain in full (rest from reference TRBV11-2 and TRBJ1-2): EAGVAQSPRYKIIEKRQSVAFWCNPISGHATLYWYQQILGQGPKLLIQFQNNGVVDDSQLPKDRFSAERLKGVDSTLKIQPAKLEDSAVYLCASSLNSLYGYTFGSGTRLTVV.

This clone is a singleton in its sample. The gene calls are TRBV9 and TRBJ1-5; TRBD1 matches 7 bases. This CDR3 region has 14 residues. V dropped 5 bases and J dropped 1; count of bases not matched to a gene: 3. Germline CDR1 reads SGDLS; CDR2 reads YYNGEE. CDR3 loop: CASSTGVSNQPQHF. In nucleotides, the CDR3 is TGTGCCAGCAGTACAGGGGTCAGCAATCAGCCCCAGCATTTT.

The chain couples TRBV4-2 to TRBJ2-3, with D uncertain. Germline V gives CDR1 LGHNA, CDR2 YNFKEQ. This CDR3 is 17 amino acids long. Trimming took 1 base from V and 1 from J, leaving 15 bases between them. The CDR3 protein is CASSQVDARSGTDTQYF. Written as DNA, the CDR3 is TGTGCCAGCAGCCAAGTGGACGCCCGATCCGGCACAGATACGCAGTATTTT.

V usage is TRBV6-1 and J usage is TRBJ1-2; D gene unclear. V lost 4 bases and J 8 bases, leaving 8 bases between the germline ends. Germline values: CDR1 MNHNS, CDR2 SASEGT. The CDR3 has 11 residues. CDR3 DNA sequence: TGTGCCAGCAGTGCCAACTGGGGCTACACCTTC. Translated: CASSANWGYTF.